Shown below are 23 T cell receptor beta chains from a single sample sequenced in a study of shared clonotypes between healthy human individuals. Repertoires were generated with immunoSEQ multiplex PCR, while TCRdb's copy carries only in-frame clones and drops some. The repertoire has around 510,000 clones, about 80% of them found once; the top ten carry more than 10%. Sequences were obtained from PBMCs. The source is a middle-aged woman in good health. Some clones in this sample may be carry-over from other donors' samples.

This clone was recorded a few times. This chain joins TRBV7-6 and TRBJ2-5, with D possibly being TRBD2 (6 bases). Germline V gives CDR1 SGHVS, CDR2 FNYEAQ. V gave up 2 bases and J gave up 1 base, with 11 bases separating them. The CDR3 runs 15 residues. The CDR3 DNA reads as TGTGCCAGCAGCTTAAATCCTAGCGCCCAAGAGACCCAGTACTTC. Translated: CASSLNPSAQETQYF.

This chain connects TRBV6-5 to TRBJ2-5; D possibly corresponds to TRBD1 (7 bases). Germline CDR1 MNHEY, CDR2 SVGAGI. The CDR3 is 16 residues long. Trimming took off 2 bases at V and 4 bases at J, with 17 bases between the two ends. The CDR3 sequence is CASSYGGGGAVETQYF. The CDR3 DNA is TGTGCCAGCAGTTACGGAGGAGGGGGCGCGGTAGAGACCCAGTACTTC.

The chain recombines TRBV27 with TRBJ2-2; perhaps TRBD1 as D (6 bases). The CDR3 runs 15 residues. Germline V lookup: CDR1 MNHEY, CDR2 SMNVEV (reference sequence). V was pared by 3 bases and J by 5 bases, with 13 bases between. The CDR3 loop is CASSFGGTGTGELFF. The CDR3 nucleotides are TGTGCCAGCAGTTTTGGCGGTACAGGGACCGGGGAGCTGTTTTTT.

V and J are TRBV10-3 and TRBJ2-3, with 9 nucleotides matching TRBD2. The CDR3 has 15 amino acids. V shed 11 bases and J 3 bases; nucleotides not matched to a gene: 12. Germline V gene sequence: CDR1 ENHRY, CDR2 SYGVKD. The CDR3 sequence: CASSRAGGRTDTQYF. The CDR3 coding sequence is TGTGCCTCATCACGAGCGGGAGGTAGGACAGATACGCAGTATTTT.

The chain couples TRBV5-1 to TRBJ2-1; 10 bases align to TRBD1. The germline V gene has CDR1 SGHRS and CDR2 YFSETQ. The CDR3 length is 15 residues. Trimming took 4 bases from V and 4 from J; bases not matched to a gene: 5. The CDR3, as DNA: TGCGCCAGCAGCCGGGGACAGGGGAGGTACAATGAGCAGTTCTTC. This translates into CASSRGQGRYNEQFF.

The V and J genes are TRBV28 and TRBJ2-5, with D perhaps TRBD2 (5 bases). This CDR3 has 13 amino acids. The ends were cut back, 5 bases at V and 7 bases at J, with 14 bases in the middle. The V gene's germline CDR1 is MDHEN and CDR2 SYDVKM. CDR3 nucleotide sequence: TGTGCCAGCAGTCCTTCGGGCGCGGGGACCCAGTACTTC. It encodes CASSPSGAGTQYF.

About this clone: A far larger clone is just one base off, so this is likely a read error. This CDR3 is missing its conserved last phenylalanine or tryptophan, likely due to a read error. The same CDR3 arises from other DNA sequences in this sample as well. The chain links TRBV4-3 to TRBJ1-1, with a weak D call TRBD1 (6 bases). V lost 1 base and J lost 1, with 10 bases in between. CDR1 and CDR2 (germline): LGHNA, YSLEER. CDR3 size: 15 residues. The CDR3: CASSQGRQENTEAFL. The CDR3 nucleotides are TGCGCCAGCAGCCAAGGGAGACAGGAGAACACTGAAGCTTTCTTG.

The rearrangement uses TRBV11-2 and TRBJ2-7, with 12 bases that match TRBD2. Trimming took 1 base from V and 6 from J; bases not matched to a gene: 10. The CDR3 runs to 17 residues. Per the germline V gene, CDR1 is SGHAT and CDR2 is FQNNGV. The CDR3 sequence: CASSLVPLAGGLTEQYF. CDR3 coding DNA: TGTGCCAGCAGCTTAGTACCCCTAGCGGGAGGGCTCACCGAGCAGTACTTC. Based on the CDR3 plus reference TRBV11-2 and TRBJ2-7, the full variable domain is EAGVAQSPRYKIIEKRQSVAFWCNPISGHATLYWYQQILGQGPKLLIQFQNNGVVDDSQLPKDRFSAERLKGVDSTLKIQPAKLEDSAVYLCASSLVPLAGGLTEQYFGPGTRLTVT.

The chain is built from TRBV6-1 and TRBJ1-2; D not certain. The V and J ends lost 2 bases and 5 bases respectively, with 15 bases between them. The CDR3 extends over 15 amino acids. The germline V gene has CDR1 MNHNS and CDR2 SASEGT. The CDR3: CASSESGAAVYGYTF. In DNA, the CDR3 is TGTGCCAGCAGTGAAAGTGGCGCGGCAGTGTATGGCTACACCTTC.

This chain uses TRBV11-3 with TRBJ2-1; 11 bases are a match to TRBD2. Germline assignment: CDR1 SGHNT and CDR2 YENEEA. The V and J ends lost 5 bases and 6 bases, in that order; junction bases with no gene match: 9. CDR3 length: 16 residues. The chain's CDR3 is CASSNDLAGGANEQFF. CDR3 in DNA: TGTGCCAGCAGCAATGACCTAGCGGGAGGCGCCAATGAGCAGTTCTTC.

This rearrangement joins TRBV5-1 to TRBJ2-7; D uncertain. The V and J ends lost 0 bases and 0 bases respectively, with 7 bases between them. Germline V gene sequence: CDR1 SGHRS, CDR2 YFSETQ. The CDR3 is 14 amino acids. CDR3 in amino acids: CASSLAAVSYEQYF. CDR3 coding DNA: TGCGCCAGCAGCTTGGCGGCGGTCTCCTACGAGCAGTACTTC.

The chain links TRBV7-2 to TRBJ2-7; TRBD1 agrees at 7 bases. Germline V gene data show CDR1 as SGHTA and CDR2 as FQGNSA. With 5 bases clipped from V and 9 bases from J, the junction kept 7 bases outside the gene matches. CDR3 length: 12 amino acids. The CDR3 DNA is TGTGCCAGCAGCCCCGACAGGGTTGGGCAGTACTTC. Amino acid sequence: CASSPDRVGQYF.

The chain has TRBV7-2 and TRBJ2-7; the D gene is possibly TRBD2 (6 bases). The V and J ends lost 3 bases and 0 bases respectively, with 12 bases between them. The length of the CDR3 is 15 residues. Germline V gene lookup returns CDR1 SGHTA and CDR2 FQGNSA. The CDR3 loop is CASSFTGLSSYEQYF. The DNA of the CDR3 is TGTGCCAGCAGCTTCACGGGACTGTCCTCCTACGAGCAGTACTTC.

This chain uses TRBV5-1 with TRBJ2-2, with D possibly TRBD2 on 6 matching bases. Deletions cut 2 bases from V and 4 bases from J, with 12 bases between. The CDR3 covers 15 residues. Germline V gene lookup returns CDR1 SGHRS and CDR2 YFSETQ. This CDR3 reads CASSFAREVTGELFF. The CDR3 DNA follows: TGCGCCAGCAGCTTTGCTAGGGAGGTCACCGGGGAGCTGTTTTTT.

In its sample, this clone was seen once. The rearrangement links TRBV9 to TRBJ2-1; the match to TRBD1 covers 7 bases. V shed 6 bases, J shed 5 bases, and the junction held 8 bases outside the gene matches. The CDR3 spans 14 residues. Germline V gene data show CDR1 as SGDLS and CDR2 as YYNGEE. The CDR3 here is CASTTQGVNNEQFF. In DNA form, the CDR3 reads TGTGCCAGCACCACCCAGGGGGTTAACAATGAGCAGTTCTTC.

This clone has a handful of counts. The V gene is TRBV18, the J gene TRBJ1-1, with D possibly being TRBD1 (5 bases). V lost 2 bases and J lost 4, with 14 bases in between. This CDR3 has 15 amino acids. Looked up from germline, CDR1 is KGHSH and CDR2 is LQKENI. The CDR3 sequence is CASSPYQQGGTEAFF. Here the CDR3 DNA reads TGTGCCAGCTCACCATATCAGCAGGGCGGCACTGAAGCTTTCTTT.

The rearrangement uses TRBV27 and TRBJ2-7; possibly TRBD1 for D (5 bases). This CDR3 has 15 residues. Germline-derived CDR1 and CDR2 are MNHEY and SMNVEV (reference sequence). V was trimmed by 3 bases and J by 2 bases, leaving 14 bases between them. The CDR3 spells CASSFRGSTAYEQYF. CDR3 DNA sequence: TGTGCCAGCAGTTTTAGGGGCAGCACGGCCTACGAGCAGTACTTC.

J is TRBJ2-1 and V is TRBV28; 10 bases are shared with TRBD2. The germline CDR1 and CDR2 sequences are MDHEN and SYDVKM. The CDR3 runs to 16 residues. V shed 2 bases, J shed 7 bases, and the junction held 8 bases outside the gene matches. The CDR3 sequence is CASSLIVAGGDNEQFF. As DNA, the CDR3 is TGTGCCAGCAGTTTAATTGTAGCGGGAGGCGATAATGAGCAGTTCTTC.

This clone has a single count. The chain joins TRBV2 to TRBJ2-1; 8 nucleotides agree with TRBD2. The CDR3 contains 13 residues. Losses at the gene ends were 11 bases for V and 8 bases for J; bases not matched to a gene: 11. Looked up from germline, CDR1 is SNHLY and CDR2 is FYNNEI. CDR3 in amino acids: CAHSGDAGDEQFF. The CDR3 nucleotides read TGTGCCCATAGCGGGGACGCCGGCGATGAGCAGTTCTTC.

Notes on this clone: A read error may explain this, as a much larger clone is one base away. This sample includes further DNA sequences coding for the same CDR3. The V gene is TRBV7-3, the J gene TRBJ2-3; D unresolved. Trimming shortened V by 5 bases and J by 0 bases, and 3 bases separated the two germline ends. From germline, CDR1 is SGHTA and CDR2 FQGTGA. The CDR3 is made up of 12 amino acids. The CDR3 region is CASSPSTDTQYF. For the CDR3, the DNA is TGTGCCAGCAGCCCGAGCACAGATACGCAGTATTTT.

The chain combines TRBV19 with TRBJ2-2; tentative D call: TRBD1 (6 bases). The germline V gene encodes CDR1 LNHDA and CDR2 SQIVND (reference sequence). The CDR3 sequence is 16 residues long. The germline V and J ends were trimmed by 6 bases and 0 bases, with 14 bases remaining between them. DNA for the CDR3: TGTGCCAGTAGGGATGGGGGCAGGGCGAACACCGGGGAGCTGTTTTTT. This gives the protein CASRDGGRANTGELFF. Complete variable domain (other parts from reference TRBV19 and TRBJ2-2): DGGITQSPKYLFRKEGQNVTLSCEQNLNHDAMYWYRQDPGQGLRLIYYSQIVNDFQKGDIAEGYSVSREKKESFPLTVTSAQKNPTAFYLCASRDGGRANTGELFFGEGSRLTVL.

With regard to this clone: A single base separates this from a much larger clone, so it may be a read error. V and J are TRBV4-3 and TRBJ2-7; D gene unclear. Germline V gene sequence: CDR1 LGHNA, CDR2 YSLEER. The CDR3 has 13 residues. The CDR3 bases are TGCGCCAACAGCCAAGAGGTAGGGCCCGAGCAGTACTTC. Translation: CANSQEVGPEQYF.

The chain links TRBV4-1 to TRBJ2-2, with 8 bases that match TRBD1. The ends lost 2 bases at V and 5 bases at J; junction bases unmatched: 7. The germline CDR1 and CDR2 sequences are MGHRA and YSYEKL. The CDR3 spans 16 residues. DNA of the CDR3: TGCGCCAGCAGCCAAACACAGGGGGTAGGAACCGGGGAGCTGTTTTTT. Its translation is CASSQTQGVGTGELFF.